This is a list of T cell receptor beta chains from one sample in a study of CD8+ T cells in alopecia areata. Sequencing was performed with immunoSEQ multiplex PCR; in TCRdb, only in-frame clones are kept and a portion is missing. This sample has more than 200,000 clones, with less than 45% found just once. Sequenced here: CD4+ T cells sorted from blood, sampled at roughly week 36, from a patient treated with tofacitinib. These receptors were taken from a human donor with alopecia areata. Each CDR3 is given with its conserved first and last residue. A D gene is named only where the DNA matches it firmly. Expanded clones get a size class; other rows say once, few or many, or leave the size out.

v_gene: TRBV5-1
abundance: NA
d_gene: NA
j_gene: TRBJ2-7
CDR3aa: CASSTAQGAYEQYF
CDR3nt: TGCGCCAGCAGCACCGCACAGGGAGCCTACGAGCAGTACTTC

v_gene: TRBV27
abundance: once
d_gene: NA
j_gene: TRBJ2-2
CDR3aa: CASSLFRNTGELFF
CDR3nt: TGTGCCAGCAGTTTATTCCGAAACACCGGGGAGCTGTTTTTT

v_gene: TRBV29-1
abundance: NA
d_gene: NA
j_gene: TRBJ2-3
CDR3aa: CSVDGGGGTDTQYF
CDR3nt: TGCAGCGTTGATGGCGGGGGCGGCACAGATACGCAGTATTTT

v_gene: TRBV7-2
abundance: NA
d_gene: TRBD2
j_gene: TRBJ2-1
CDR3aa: CASSSRTSGRGEQFF
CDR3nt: TGTGCCAGCAGCTCCAGGACTAGCGGGAGAGGTGAGCAGTTCTTC

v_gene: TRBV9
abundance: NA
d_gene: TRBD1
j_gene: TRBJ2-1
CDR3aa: CASSGRGYNEQFF
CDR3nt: TGTGCCAGCAGTGGCAGGGGGTACAATGAGCAGTTCTTC

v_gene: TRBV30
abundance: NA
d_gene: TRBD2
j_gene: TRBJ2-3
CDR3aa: CAWSVGSSGRSDTQYF
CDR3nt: TGTGCCTGGAGCGTAGGGTCTAGCGGGAGATCAGATACGCAGTATTTT

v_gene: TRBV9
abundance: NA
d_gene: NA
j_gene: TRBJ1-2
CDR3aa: CASRASTGRDNYGYTF
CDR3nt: TGTGCCAGCAGGGCCAGTACAGGGCGAGATAACTATGGCTACACCTTC

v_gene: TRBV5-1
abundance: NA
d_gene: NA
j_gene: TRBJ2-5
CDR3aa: CASSPRLSVRTQYF
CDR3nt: TGCGCCAGCAGCCCTCGCCTATCGGTGAGGACCCAGTACTTC

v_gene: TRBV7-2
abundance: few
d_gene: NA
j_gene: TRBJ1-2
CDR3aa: CASSSTENYGYTF
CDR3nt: TGTGCCAGCAGCTCGACAGAGAACTATGGCTACACCTTC

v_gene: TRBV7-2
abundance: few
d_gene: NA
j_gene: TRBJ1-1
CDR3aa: CASSLGLFNTEAFF
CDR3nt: TGTGCCAGCAGCTTGGGTCTGTTCAACACTGAAGCTTTCTTT

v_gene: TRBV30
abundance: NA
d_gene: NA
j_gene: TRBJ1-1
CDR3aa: CAWRWGGTEAFF
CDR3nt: TGTGCCTGGAGATGGGGGGGGACTGAAGCTTTCTTT

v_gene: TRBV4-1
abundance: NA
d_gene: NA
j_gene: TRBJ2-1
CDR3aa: CASSAGGVWGEQFF
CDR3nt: TGCGCCAGCAGCGCCGGTGGGGTTTGGGGTGAGCAGTTCTTC

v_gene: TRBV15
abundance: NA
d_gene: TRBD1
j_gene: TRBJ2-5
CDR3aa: CATRQGYQETQYF
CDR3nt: TGTGCCACAAGACAGGGATACCAAGAGACCCAGTACTTC

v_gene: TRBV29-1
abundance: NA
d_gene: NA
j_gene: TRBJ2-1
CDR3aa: CSARLDLSYNEQFF
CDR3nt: TGCAGCGCCAGACTAGACCTTTCCTACAATGAGCAGTTCTTC

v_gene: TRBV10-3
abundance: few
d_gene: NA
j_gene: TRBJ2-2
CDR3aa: CAISPGRGETGELFF
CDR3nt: TGTGCCATCAGTCCGGGACGTGGGGAAACCGGGGAGCTGTTTTTT

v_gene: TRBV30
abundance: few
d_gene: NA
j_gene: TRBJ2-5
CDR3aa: CAWSGLVTQYF
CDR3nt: TGTGCCTGGAGTGGTCTTGTGACCCAGTACTTC

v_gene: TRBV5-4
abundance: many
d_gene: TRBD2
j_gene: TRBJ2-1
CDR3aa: CASSLGARTSGSAYNEQFF
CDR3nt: TGTGCCAGCAGCTTGGGTGCTCGGACTAGCGGGAGTGCCTACAATGAGCAGTTCTTC

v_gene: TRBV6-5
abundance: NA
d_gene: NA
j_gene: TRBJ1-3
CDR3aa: CASSYSSQLRGNTIYF
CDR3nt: TGTGCCAGCAGTTACTCGAGTCAGCTCAGGGGAAACACCATATATTTT

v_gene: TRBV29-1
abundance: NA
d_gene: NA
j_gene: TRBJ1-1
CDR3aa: CSVSRNTEAFF
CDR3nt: TGCAGCGTTTCGAGGAACACTGAAGCTTTCTTT

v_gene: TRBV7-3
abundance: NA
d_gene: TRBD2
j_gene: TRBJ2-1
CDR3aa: CASSLVGLAADLSSYNEQFF
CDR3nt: TGTGCCAGCAGCTTGGTGGGACTAGCAGCCGATCTGAGCTCCTACAATGAGCAGTTCTTC

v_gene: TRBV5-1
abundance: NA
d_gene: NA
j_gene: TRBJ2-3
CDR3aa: CASSLVLGADTQYF
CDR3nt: TGCGCCAGCAGCTTGGTTCTGGGGGCAGATACGCAGTATTTT

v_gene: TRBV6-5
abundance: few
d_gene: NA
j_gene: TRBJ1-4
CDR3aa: CASSSSPATNEKLFF
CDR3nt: TGTGCCAGCAGTTCCAGCCCCGCAACTAATGAAAAACTGTTTTTT

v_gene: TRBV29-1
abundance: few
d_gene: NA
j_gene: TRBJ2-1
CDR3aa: CSVVVGTSYNEQFF
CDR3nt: TGCAGCGTTGTTGTAGGGACTTCCTACAATGAGCAGTTCTTC

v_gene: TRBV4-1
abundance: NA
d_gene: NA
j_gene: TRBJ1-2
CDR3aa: CASSLSPRQSYGYTF
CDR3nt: TGCGCCAGCAGCCTCAGCCCCAGACAGTCCTATGGCTACACCTTC

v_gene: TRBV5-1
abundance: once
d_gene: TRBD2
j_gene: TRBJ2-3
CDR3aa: CASSLSGNPGTDTQYF
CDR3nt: TGCGCCAGCAGCTTAAGCGGGAACCCCGGCACAGATACGCAGTATTTT

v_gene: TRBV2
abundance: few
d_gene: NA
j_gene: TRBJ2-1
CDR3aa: CASSESGPALGSEQFF
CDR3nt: TGTGCCAGCAGTGAATCGGGACCCGCCCTCGGCAGTGAGCAGTTCTTC

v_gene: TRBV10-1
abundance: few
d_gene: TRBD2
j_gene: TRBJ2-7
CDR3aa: CASSEGLGDYYEQYF
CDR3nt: TGCGCCAGCAGTGAAGGGCTAGGGGACTACTACGAGCAGTACTTC

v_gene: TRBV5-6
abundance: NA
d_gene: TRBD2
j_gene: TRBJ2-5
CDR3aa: CASSYGLAVGGETQYF
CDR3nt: TGTGCCAGCAGCTACGGACTAGCGGTAGGAGGGGAGACCCAGTACTTC

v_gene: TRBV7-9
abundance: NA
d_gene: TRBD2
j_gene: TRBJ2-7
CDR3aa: CASSPAKAGGMNEQYF
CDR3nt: TGTGCCAGCAGCCCAGCAAAAGCGGGAGGGATGAACGAGCAGTACTTC

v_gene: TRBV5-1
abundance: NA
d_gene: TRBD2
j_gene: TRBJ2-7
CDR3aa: CASSVWTGGGEQYF
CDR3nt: TGCGCCAGCAGCGTATGGACTGGCGGGGGCGAGCAGTACTTC

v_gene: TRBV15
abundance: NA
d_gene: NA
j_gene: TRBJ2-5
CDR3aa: CATSRDRGATNPTGETQYF
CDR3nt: TGTGCCACCAGCAGAGATAGAGGGGCGACCAACCCAACCGGGGAGACCCAGTACTTC

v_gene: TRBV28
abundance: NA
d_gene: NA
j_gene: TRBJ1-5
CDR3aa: CASRGGNQPQHF
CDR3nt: TGTGCCAGCCGGGGGGGCAATCAGCCCCAGCATTTT

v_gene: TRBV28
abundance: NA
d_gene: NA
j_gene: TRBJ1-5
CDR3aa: CASSLFPGPQHF
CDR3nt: TGTGCCAGCAGTTTATTTCCCGGTCCCCAGCATTTT

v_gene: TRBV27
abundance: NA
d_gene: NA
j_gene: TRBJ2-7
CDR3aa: CASSLSPRGSYEQYF
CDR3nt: TGTGCCAGCAGTTTAAGCCCTCGGGGCTCCTACGAGCAGTACTTC

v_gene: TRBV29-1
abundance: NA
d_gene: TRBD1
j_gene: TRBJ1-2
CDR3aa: CSVRGLDRDYGYTF
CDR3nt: TGCAGCGTGAGGGGACTAGACAGGGACTATGGCTACACCTTC

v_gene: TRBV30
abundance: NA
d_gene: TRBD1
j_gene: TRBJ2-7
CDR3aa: CAWSLDRGYEQYF
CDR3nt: TGTGCCTGGAGTTTAGACAGGGGGTACGAGCAGTACTTC

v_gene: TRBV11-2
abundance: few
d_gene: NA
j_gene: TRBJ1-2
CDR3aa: CASSSTMDRYNGYTF
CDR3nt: TGTGCCAGCAGCTCCACCATGGACAGATACAATGGCTACACCTTC

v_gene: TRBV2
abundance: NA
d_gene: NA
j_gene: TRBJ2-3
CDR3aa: CASRVRWDTQYF
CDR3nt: TGTGCCAGCAGGGTCCGTTGGGATACGCAGTATTTT

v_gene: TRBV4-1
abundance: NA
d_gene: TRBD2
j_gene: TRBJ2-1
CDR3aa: CASSQEGSSLRTSHNEQFF
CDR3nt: TGCGCCAGCAGCCAAGAAGGTTCGTCTTTGAGGACTAGCCACAATGAGCAGTTCTTC

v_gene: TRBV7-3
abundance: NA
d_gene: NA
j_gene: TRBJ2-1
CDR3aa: CASSPDNYNEQFF
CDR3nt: TGTGCCAGCAGCCCTGACAACTACAATGAGCAGTTCTTC

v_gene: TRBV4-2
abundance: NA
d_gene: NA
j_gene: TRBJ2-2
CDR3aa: CASSQDSTTGELFF
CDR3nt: TGTGCCAGCAGCCAGGACAGTACCACCGGGGAGCTGTTTTTT

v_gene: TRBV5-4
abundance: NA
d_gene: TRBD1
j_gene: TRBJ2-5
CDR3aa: CASSRQGAGQETQYF
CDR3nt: TGTGCCAGCAGTCGACAGGGGGCTGGTCAAGAGACCCAGTACTTC

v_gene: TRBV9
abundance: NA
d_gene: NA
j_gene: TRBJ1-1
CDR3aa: CASSPLSYMNTEAFF
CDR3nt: TGTGCCAGCAGCCCCCTCAGTTACATGAACACTGAAGCTTTCTTT

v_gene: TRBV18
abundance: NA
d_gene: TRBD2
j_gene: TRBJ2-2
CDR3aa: CASSPAGLAGTGELFF
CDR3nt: TGTGCCAGCTCACCGGCGGGACTAGCAGGCACCGGGGAGCTGTTTTTT

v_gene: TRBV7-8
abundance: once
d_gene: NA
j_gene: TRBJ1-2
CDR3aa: CASRMQPGRTSGGYTF
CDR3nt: TGTGCCAGCAGAATGCAACCGGGACGGACATCAGGAGGCTACACCTTC

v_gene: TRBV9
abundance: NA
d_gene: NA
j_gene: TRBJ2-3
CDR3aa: CASNIQGRGSTDTQYF
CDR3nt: TGTGCCAGCAACATACAGGGAAGGGGGAGCACAGATACGCAGTATTTT

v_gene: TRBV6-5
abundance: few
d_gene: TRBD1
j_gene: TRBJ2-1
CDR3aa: CASRPPRQGAEQFF
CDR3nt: TGTGCCAGCAGGCCACCGAGACAGGGGGCTGAGCAGTTCTTC

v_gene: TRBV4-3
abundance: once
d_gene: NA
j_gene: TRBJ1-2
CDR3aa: CASSPRGQRNYGYTF
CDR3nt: TGCGCCAGCAGCCCCCGAGGACAGCGAAACTATGGCTACACCTTC

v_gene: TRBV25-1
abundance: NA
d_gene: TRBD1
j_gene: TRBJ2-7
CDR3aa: CASTYSGQGSHEQYF
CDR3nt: TGTGCCAGCACCTATTCGGGACAGGGTTCCCACGAGCAGTACTTC

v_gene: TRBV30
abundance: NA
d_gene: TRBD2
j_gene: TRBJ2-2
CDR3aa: CAWKASGVNTGELFF
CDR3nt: TGTGCCTGGAAAGCTAGCGGGGTGAACACCGGGGAGCTGTTTTTT

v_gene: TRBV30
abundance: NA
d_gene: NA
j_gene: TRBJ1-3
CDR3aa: CAWREEAYSGNTIYF
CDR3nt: TGTGCCTGGAGGGAGGAAGCCTACTCTGGAAACACCATATATTTT

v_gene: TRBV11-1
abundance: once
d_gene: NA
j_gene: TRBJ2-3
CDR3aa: CASSRGVGVTDTQYF
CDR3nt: TGTGCCAGCAGCCGCGGGGTCGGGGTCACAGATACGCAGTATTTT

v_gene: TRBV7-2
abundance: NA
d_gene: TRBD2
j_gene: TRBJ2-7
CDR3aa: CASSSASGSSYEQYF
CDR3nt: TGTGCCAGCAGCTCCGCTAGCGGGAGCTCCTACGAGCAGTACTTC

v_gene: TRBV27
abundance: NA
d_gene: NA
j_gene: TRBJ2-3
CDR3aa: CASRYGRDRYTDTQYF
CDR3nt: TGTGCCAGCCGCTACGGGCGGGACCGTTACACAGATACGCAGTATTTT

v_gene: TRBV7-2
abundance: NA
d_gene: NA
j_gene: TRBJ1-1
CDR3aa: CASSLVVRRTEAFF
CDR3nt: TGTGCCAGCAGCTTAGTGGTAAGGAGGACTGAAGCTTTCTTT